The 19 T cell receptor beta chains reported below all come from one sample, sequenced in a study of cytomegalovirus exposure and HLA in healthy donors. Both 60 Vbeta primers and 13 Jbeta primers went into the PCR. Assay: immunoSEQ multiplex PCR; the TCRdb copy retains only in-frame clones and omits some. This table has some 200,000 clones, about four fifths appearing once. The material sequenced was PBMCs. The receptor set was obtained from a woman under 30 in good health and CMV-seronegative.

V is TRBV5-6 and J is TRBJ2-3; 13 bases are shared with TRBD2. V was clipped by 2 bases and J by 9 bases; unmatched bases: 9. Germline assignment: CDR1 SGHDT and CDR2 YYEEEE. The CDR3 is 16 residues long. CDR3 coding DNA: TGTGCCAGCAGCTTTCGGACTAGCGGGGGTTCAGGGACGCAGTATTTT. It encodes CASSFRTSGGSGTQYF. The full variable domain, its missing parts supplied by reference TRBV5-6 and TRBJ2-3, is DAGVTQSPTHLIKTRGQQVTLRCSPKSGHDTVSWYQQALGQGPQFIFQYYEEEERQRGNFPDRFSGHQFPNYSSELNVNALLLGDSALYLCASSFRTSGGSGTQYFGPGTRLTVL.

This clone turned up a few times. The chain couples TRBV5-1 to TRBJ1-4; 12 bases are a match to TRBD1. The CDR3 length is 15 residues. Germline V gene sequence: CDR1 SGHRS, CDR2 YFSETQ. The trim removed 10 bases at V and 0 bases at J, leaving 4 bases unmatched. The CDR3 bases are TGCGCCTCAGGGACAGGGGGCGCAACTAATGAAAAACTGTTTTTT. Translated, it gives CASGTGGATNEKLFF. Filled out from reference TRBV5-1 and TRBJ1-4, the complete variable domain reads KAGVTQTPRYLIKTRGQQVTLSCSPISGHRSVSWYQQTPGQGLQFLFEYFSETQRNKGNFPGRFSGRQFSNSRSEMNVSTLELGDSALYLCASGTGGATNEKLFFGSGTQLSVL.

There are a few counts of this clone. The V gene is TRBV30, the J gene TRBJ1-1; TRBD1 might be the D (5 bases). V dropped 0 bases and J dropped 7 bases, with 12 bases sitting between them. The CDR3 runs 13 residues. Germline assignment: CDR1 GTSNPN and CDR2 SVGIG (reference sequence). The CDR3 here is CAWSVGGVVEAFF. The CDR3, as DNA: TGTGCCTGGAGTGTCGGGGGGGTGGTTGAAGCTTTCTTT.

This chain links TRBV19 with TRBJ1-2; the D gene is possibly TRBD1 (5 bases). The CDR3 has 15 residues. The germline CDR1 and CDR2 sequences are LNHDA and SQIVND (reference sequence). V lost 1 base to trimming and J lost 8 bases, with 17 bases between them. CDR3 region: CASSIGQSDSSGYTF. CDR3 nucleotide sequence: TGTGCCAGTAGTATAGGACAGAGTGACTCATCCGGCTACACCTTC.

The rearrangement uses TRBV10-1 and TRBJ2-3; the match to TRBD2 covers 14 bases. The CDR3 totals 15 residues. Trimming at V came to 6 bases and at J to 8 bases, leaving 7 bases not matched to a gene. Germline-derived CDR1 and CDR2 are WNHNN and SYGVQD (reference sequence). CDR3: CASSGMTSGRGTQYF. DNA for the CDR3: TGCGCCAGCAGCGGGATGACTAGCGGGAGGGGTACGCAGTATTTT.

V usage is TRBV5-4 and J usage is TRBJ2-1, with 11 bases that match TRBD2. V lost 3 bases to trimming and J lost 7 bases; unmatched junction nucleotides: 6. The CDR3 is 15 amino acids. Germline V gene data show CDR1 as SGHNT and CDR2 as YYREEE (reference sequence). The CDR3: CASSSGLAVGNEQFF. The CDR3 DNA reads TGTGCCAGCAGCTCGGGACTAGCGGTGGGTAATGAGCAGTTCTTC.

The V gene is TRBV2, the J gene TRBJ1-3, with 9 bases lining up with TRBD1. J was trimmed by 2 bases and V by 0 bases; bases with no gene match: 8. The length of the CDR3 is 18 residues. Per the germline V gene, CDR1 is SNHLY and CDR2 is FYNNEI. The CDR3 reads CASSEAGTGRSPGNTIYF. DNA of the CDR3: TGTGCCAGCAGTGAAGCAGGGACAGGGAGAAGCCCTGGAAACACCATATATTTT. The whole variable domain, remainder taken from reference TRBV2 and TRBJ1-3, is EPEVTQTPSHQVTQMGQEVILRCVPISNHLYFYWYRQILGQKVEFLVSFYNNEISEKSEIFDDQFSVERPDGSNFTLKIRSTKLEDSAMYFCASSEAGTGRSPGNTIYFGEGSWLTVV.

This clone has more than one count but fewer than ten. CDR3 region: CASTYRDSSGYTF. CDR3 DNA: TGTGCCAGTACCTACAGGGATTCCTCTGGCTACACCTTC. V usage is TRBV19 and J usage is TRBJ1-2, with D perhaps matching TRBD1 (6 bases). V was shortened by 7 bases and J by 7 bases, with 16 bases between the two germline ends. The CDR3 extends over 13 amino acids. Germline CDR1 LNHDA, CDR2 SQIVND (reference sequence).

The chain is built from TRBV25-1 and TRBJ2-2, with 7 bases aligning to TRBD1. This CDR3 has 15 residues. Per the germline V gene, CDR1 is MGHDK and CDR2 is SYGVNS. Trimming at V came to 1 base and at J to 4 bases, leaving 3 bases not matched to a gene. The CDR3 is CASSELDRATGELFF. The DNA for the CDR3 is TGTGCCAGCAGTGAATTAGACAGGGCCACCGGGGAGCTGTTTTTT.

This chain connects TRBV2 to TRBJ2-7; the match to TRBD2 covers 10 bases. The V segment lost 5 bases and the J segment 1 base; nucleotides outside the gene matches: 8. CDR3 length: 16 residues. In germline, CDR1 is SNHLY, CDR2 FYNNEI. CDR3 loop: CASSWSSGGRSYEQYF. CDR3 DNA: TGTGCCAGCAGTTGGTCTAGCGGGGGCAGGTCCTACGAGCAGTACTTC.

This clone was counted a few times. This sequence joins TRBV6-6 and TRBJ1-5, with a tentative D call TRBD1 (6 bases). The CDR3 consists of 15 residues. Trimming shortened V by 4 bases and J by 2 bases, and 12 bases separated the two germline ends. Per germline, CDR1 MNHNY and CDR2 SVGAGI (reference sequence). The CDR3 coding sequence is TGTGCCAGCAGTTGGCAGGGGCTGGGCAATCAGCCCCAGCATTTT. Protein sequence: CASSWQGLGNQPQHF.

The chain has TRBV6-6 and TRBJ2-7; 7 bases align to TRBD1. The CDR3 contains 13 residues. Germline loops: CDR1 MNHNY, CDR2 SVGAGI (reference sequence). The junction had 8 bases not matched to a gene; V was cut back by 7 bases and J by 5 bases. The CDR3: CASIGEGANEQYF. CDR3 nucleotide sequence: TGTGCCAGCATCGGTGAGGGGGCCAACGAGCAGTACTTC.

V and J are TRBV7-2 and TRBJ2-5; the D gene is possibly TRBD2 (5 bases). Germline V CDR1 and CDR2: SGHTA, FQGNSA. Trimming removed 2 bases at V and 3 bases at J, with 16 bases between. The CDR3 loop spans 16 amino acids. CDR3: CASSLKILTAEETQYF. CDR3 DNA sequence: TGTGCCAGCAGCTTAAAAATTCTAACAGCGGAAGAGACCCAGTACTTC.

The chain has TRBV5-5 and TRBJ2-1, with TRBD1 as a possible D gene (5 bases). CDR1 and CDR2 (germline): SGHKS, YYEKEE (reference sequence). There are 12 residues in the CDR3. Trimming shortened V by 1 base and J by 10 bases, and 9 bases separated the two germline ends. CDR3 in amino acids: CASSLTGREQFF. The CDR3 coding sequence is TGTGCCAGCAGCTTGACAGGAAGGGAGCAGTTCTTC.

This clone was observed a few times. The V and J genes are TRBV6-5 and TRBJ1-5; 9 nucleotides match TRBD1. V lost 5 bases, J lost 5 bases, and 4 bases stayed unmatched. The CDR3 has 14 residues. Germline V gene lookup returns CDR1 MNHEY and CDR2 SVGAGI. The CDR3 here is CASSAGQGYQPQHF. The CDR3 DNA reads TGTGCCAGCAGTGCGGGACAGGGATATCAGCCCCAGCATTTT.

This clone was observed a single time. This chain links TRBV27 with TRBJ2-1; 10 nucleotides line up with TRBD2. From germline, CDR1 is MNHEY and CDR2 SMNVEV (reference sequence). This CDR3 is 16 amino acids long. J was trimmed by 6 bases and V by 4 bases; bases with no gene match: 9. The CDR3 bases are TGTGCCAGCAGTTCCGCAGCGGGAGGGCCTATCAATGAGCAGTTCTTC. This gives the protein CASSSAAGGPINEQFF.

This clone appeared once. The chain employs TRBV7-2 and TRBJ2-5; D gene uncertain. V dropped 6 bases and J dropped 2 bases, with 16 bases sitting between them. The CDR3 has 15 residues. In germline, CDR1 is SGHTA, CDR2 FQGNSA. CDR3 DNA sequence: TGTGCCAGCAGGGTAGGCCTCACTAAACAAGAGACCCAGTACTTC. Translated: CASRVGLTKQETQYF.

This clone was found once. The chain carries TRBV19 and TRBJ2-6, with unresolved D. Trimming shortened V by 3 bases and J by 1 base, and 4 bases separated the two germline ends. Per the germline V gene, CDR1 is LNHDA and CDR2 is SQIVND (reference sequence). The CDR3 has 14 amino acids. The CDR3 protein is CASSILSGANVLTF. For the CDR3, the DNA is TGTGCCAGTAGTATCCTTTCTGGGGCCAACGTCCTGACTTTC.

V usage is TRBV5-1 and J usage is TRBJ1-1; tentatively, D is TRBD1 (6 bases). The germline V and J ends were trimmed by 0 bases and 2 bases, with 11 bases remaining between them. The CDR3 is made up of 15 amino acids. Germline loops: CDR1 SGHRS, CDR2 YFSETQ. CDR3: CASSLGTGFNTEAFF. CDR3 nucleotide sequence: TGCGCCAGCAGCTTGGGAACAGGGTTTAACACTGAAGCTTTCTTT.